The present TCR beta chain was sequenced within a study of blood T cells in healthy people across ages. In its sample, this clonotype was seen once. A much larger clonotype is one base distant, so this may be a read error. A J-beta primer mix and a sample-barcoded 5' primer were used in a second PCR of roughly 7 to 12 cycles. TCRdb reanalysed the 5' RACE reads using MiXCR and keeps one entry per CDR3 protein. Of 650,000 to 800,000 distinct CDR3 sequences listed, about 51% are singletons. The CDR3 contains 15 residues. Trimming removed 3 bases at V and 3 bases at J, with 14 bases between. Germline-derived CDR1 and CDR2 are DFQATT and SNEGSKA (reference sequence).

This clonotype originated in a woman over 75 in good health. The sample was blood. This chain links TRBV20-1 with TRBJ1-4; the D gene is possibly TRBD1 (5 bases). CDR3 nucleotide sequence: TGCAGTGCTAGTCGCACAGGTTCTCCTAATGAAAAACTGTTTTTT. Residues: CSASRTGSPNEKLFF.